This T cell receptor (beta chain) is from a study of blood T cell repertoires in COVID-19. Whole-study context: Both acute and convalescent COVID-19 samples were obtained from the United States, Italy and Spain. T cells, B-cell-depleted T cells, or PBMCs provided the cDNA or gDNA that served as material.

Germline CDR1 DFQATT, CDR2 SNEGSKA (reference sequence). The CDR3 extends over 11 amino acids. With 6 bases removed from V and 4 bases from J, the gap between germline ends came to 9 bases. In the original workflow: Amplification of reference gene primers was used by the study to estimate nucleated cell counts. TCRdb's copy holds only in-frame clones and misses some; the assay was immunoSEQ multiplex PCR. That table furnishes V, J and clone size, whereas the DNA furnished D and trimming. The table lists over 100,000 clones, approximately 78% of them singletons. The receptor's source is a man in his 70s with acute or convalescent COVID-19. Specimen: peripheral blood. The chain joins TRBV20-1 to TRBJ1-2; no reliable D call. The CDR3 here is CSAPQTYGYTF. Written as DNA, the CDR3 is TGCAGTGCCCCACAGACCTATGGCTACACCTTC.